These T cell receptor beta chains were read from a single sample in a study of T-cell memory formation after mild COVID-19. TCRdb passed the 5' RACE reads through MiXCR, listing each CDR3 protein once. In the table there are hundreds of thousands of distinct CDR3 sequences, less than 25% of which are singletons. The sample was PBMCs or a T cell subset sorted from them (not recorded which). The source is an adult woman who had mild COVID-19 (a few samples of this study predate the infection). Cell type and time point are not known. CDR3s include the opening cysteine and the closing phenylalanine or tryptophan. D genes are given only for firm matches. Size tells how often a clone was seen (once, few, many) or the class of an expanded clone, and some rows leave it out.

V	J	size	D	DNA	CDR3
TRBV9	TRBJ2-2	few	TRBD2	TGTGCCAGCAGCGCCGGACTAGCGGGAGTGGACGGGGAGCTGTTTTTT	CASSAGLAGVDGELFF
TRBV25-1	TRBJ2-3	few	TRBD2	TGTGCCAGCAGTGAATCCTGGACTAGCGGAAGCACAGATACGCAGTATTTT	CASSESWTSGSTDTQYF
TRBV20-1	TRBJ2-1	many	TRBD2	TGCAGTGCTAGAGTTGGTAGCGGGGCCGGAAATGAGCAGTTCTTC	CSARVGSGAGNEQFF
TRBV12-3/TRBV12-4	TRBJ2-2	many	TRBD2	TGTGCCAGCACCCGACTAGCGGGAGGGTTCGGGGAGCTGTTTTTT	CASTRLAGGFGELFF
TRBV7-9	TRBJ2-3	few	.	TGTGCCAGCAGCTTAGAGCGGCTAGGGGCGCAGTATTTT	CASSLERLGAQYF
TRBV2	TRBJ2-3	.	.	TGTGCCAGCAGCGCCTTAATGTGGGGGGCCACAGATACGCAGTATTTT	CASSALMWGATDTQYF
TRBV20-1	TRBJ1-2	many	TRBD1	TGCAGTGCGCGCCCCGCGCCCTCAGGGGGCGTCGGCTATGGCTACACCTTC	CSARPAPSGGVGYGYTF
TRBV15	TRBJ2-3	.	.	TGTGCCACCAGCAGAGTGGGGGGCCTACTCACAGATACGCAGTATTTT	CATSRVGGLLTDTQYF
TRBV15	TRBJ2-1	.	.	TGTGCCACCAGCAGTGACTGGACCTACAATGAGCAGTTCTTC	CATSSDWTYNEQFF
TRBV6-6	TRBJ2-3	.	TRBD1	TGTGCCAGCAGTTACTCGCCAGGGGGAAAGACAGATACGCAGTATTTT	CASSYSPGGKTDTQYF
TRBV12-3/TRBV12-4	TRBJ1-5	.	TRBD1	TGTGCCAGCAGTCCGCCGGGACAGCGCAATCAGCCCCAGCATTTT	CASSPPGQRNQPQHF
TRBV7-2	TRBJ2-7	.	TRBD1	TGTGCCAGCAGCTCTAAGACAGGGATCTACGAGCAGTACTTC	CASSSKTGIYEQYF
TRBV12-3/TRBV12-4	TRBJ1-5	few	.	TGTGCCAGCAGCCCAAGAGGGGTTTCGCCCCAGCATTTT	CASSPRGVSPQHF
TRBV6-6	TRBJ2-7	.	.	TGTGCCAGCAGCCCGGAGATCTACGAGCAGTACTTC	CASSPEIYEQYF
TRBV2	TRBJ2-6	few	.	TGTGCCAGCAGTGACGTGGTCTCTGGGGCCAACGTCCTGACTTTC	CASSDVVSGANVLTF
TRBV7-2	TRBJ2-1	.	TRBD2	TGTGCCAGCAGCTCCTATGGGGCTAGCGGGACCTACAATGAGCAGTTCTTC	CASSSYGASGTYNEQFF
TRBV11-3	TRBJ1-1	.	.	TGTGCCAGCAGCTTCGCATATATTAGGCACACTGAAGCTTTCTTT	CASSFAYIRHTEAFF
TRBV7-9	TRBJ2-5	.	.	TGTGCCAGCCGGGGAGCGCGGGAGACCCAGTACTTC	CASRGARETQYF
TRBV5-1	TRBJ1-1	.	TRBD1	TGCGCCAGCAGCCGAGAGCTCACAGGGGACTGGCGTACTGAAGCTTTCTTT	CASSRELTGDWRTEAFF
TRBV24-1	TRBJ1-2	few	TRBD1	TGTGCCACCAGTGTTACCGGGACAGGAATGAGAGGCTACACCTTC	CATSVTGTGMRGYTF
TRBV27	TRBJ2-5	.	TRBD2	TGTGCCAGCAGTATGGGACTAGCGGCGGGGGAGACCCAGTACTTC	CASSMGLAAGETQYF
TRBV7-3	TRBJ2-1	.	.	TGTGCCAGCAGCGCGGGGGCTGGGAAGTTCTTC	CASSAGAGKFF
TRBV12-3/TRBV12-4	TRBJ2-3	many	TRBD2	TGTGCCAGCAGTTCCCGGACTAGCGGGGACACAGATACGCAGTATTTT	CASSSRTSGDTDTQYF
TRBV5-4	TRBJ2-2	.	TRBD1	TGTGCCAGCAGCGACAGGGGAATCGCCGGGGAGCTGTTTTTT	CASSDRGIAGELFF
TRBV4-1	TRBJ2-3	few	.	TGCGCCAGCAGCCAGCAATCTTGGACTAGCACAGATACGCAGTATTTT	CASSQQSWTSTDTQYF
TRBV12-3/TRBV12-4	TRBJ2-3	.	.	TGTGCCAGCAGTCCACCGATGGGTACGCAGTATTTT	CASSPPMGTQYF
TRBV18	TRBJ1-5	.	.	TGTGCCAGCTCACCCGGGACACCGGGCGGTCAGCCCCAGCATTTT	CASSPGTPGGQPQHF
TRBV7-6	TRBJ2-7	few	.	TGTGCCAGCAGCCTATGGACTGGAGCCTACGAGCAGTACTTC	CASSLWTGAYEQYF
TRBV12-3/TRBV12-4	TRBJ2-1	.	TRBD2	TGTGCCAGCAGTTTGGGGGCTAGCGGGGGCCTCAATGAGCAGTTCTTC	CASSLGASGGLNEQFF
TRBV3-1	TRBJ1-5	.	.	TGTGCCAGCAGCCAAGAGCGGCGCCAGCCCCAGCATTTT	CASSQERRQPQHF
TRBV10-3	TRBJ1-1	.	.	TGTGCCATCAGTGCTCCCGGCGGAAGAACTGAAGCTTTCTTT	CAISAPGGRTEAFF
TRBV4-1	TRBJ1-1	few	.	TGCGCCAGCAGCCAATCTATAGGGGCGGATGCTGAAGCTTTCTTT	CASSQSIGADAEAFF
TRBV6-5	TRBJ2-3	.	.	TGTGCCAGCACCTGGACAGTTCCAGATACGCAGTATTTT	CASTWTVPDTQYF
TRBV3-1	TRBJ2-5	.	TRBD1	TGTGCCAGCAGCAGACGACAGGGGTCCAAAGAGACCCAGTACTTC	CASSRRQGSKETQYF
TRBV12-3/TRBV12-4	TRBJ1-2	few	TRBD1	TGTGCCAGCAGTAGGGACAGGCTCTATGGCTACACCTTC	CASSRDRLYGYTF
TRBV20-1	TRBJ1-2	once	.	TGCAGTGCTAGAGTGGCCAGGGTTAACTATGGCTACACCTTC	CSARVARVNYGYTF
TRBV18	TRBJ1-1	few	.	TGTGCCAGCTCACCAACGGTGGCCACTGAAGCTTTCTTT	CASSPTVATEAFF
TRBV10-3	TRBJ2-7	.	TRBD1	TGTGCCATCAGCGAACAGGGGTCGAGCTCCTACGAGCAGTACTTC	CAISEQGSSSYEQYF
TRBV24-1	TRBJ2-5	.	TRBD2	TGTGCCACCAGTGATTCGGGACTACTTCAAGAGACCCAGTACTTC	CATSDSGLLQETQYF
TRBV5-1	TRBJ1-1	.	TRBD1	TGCGCCAGCAGCTTCCGTGGACAGGGGGCAGCGACTGAAGCTTTCTTT	CASSFRGQGAATEAFF
TRBV6-2/TRBV6-3	TRBJ1-2	.	.	TGTGCCAGCAGTTTGCGGTCATATGGCTACACCTTC	CASSLRSYGYTF
TRBV9	TRBJ2-2	few	.	TGTGCCAGCAGCGTAGATATCGGGCGAGGAGCCGCATGGGAGCTGTTTTTT	CASSVDIGRGAAWELFF
TRBV10-3	TRBJ2-5	.	TRBD2	TGTGCCATCAGTGTTGGTAGCGGGGGCCGGGAGACCCAGTACTTC	CAISVGSGGRETQYF
TRBV25-1	TRBJ2-1	.	TRBD1	TGTGCCAGCAGTGAGGGGGTGCTCGGGACAGGAAGAGGGGATGAGCAGTTCTTC	CASSEGVLGTGRGDEQFF
TRBV30	TRBJ2-3	few	.	TGTGCCTCCGGGACTTTAAGCACAGATACGCAGTATTTT	CASGTLSTDTQYF
TRBV15	TRBJ2-7	medium-sized	.	TGTGCCACCAGCAGAGACCGGGGTAGCTACGAGCAGTACTTC	CATSRDRGSYEQYF
TRBV3-1	TRBJ2-3	.	.	TGTGCCAGCAGCCAAGACTGGCGGGATAGATCAGATACGCAGTATTTT	CASSQDWRDRSDTQYF
TRBV7-6	TRBJ1-6	.	.	TGTGCCAGCAGCTTAACGAATGGGAAAGGGATTAATTCACCCCTCCACTTT	CASSLTNGKGINSPLHF
TRBV7-6	TRBJ2-2	few	.	TGTGCCAGCAGCTTAGGCGCGTCAGACAACACCGGGGAGCTGTTTTTT	CASSLGASDNTGELFF
TRBV19	TRBJ1-1	once	TRBD1	TGTGCCAGTAGCCCCCCGACCGGGACAGGGGGAGCTTTCTTT	CASSPPTGTGGAFF
TRBV20-1	TRBJ2-5	.	.	TGCAGTCCCAAAGGGGGGGGAGAGACCCAGTACTTC	CSPKGGGETQYF
TRBV12-3/TRBV12-4	TRBJ2-7	few	.	TGTGCCAGCAGTTTAGAGGTCCGGAGGGGGGGCTACGAGCAGTACTTC	CASSLEVRRGGYEQYF
TRBV7-6	TRBJ1-2	few	.	TGTGCCAGCAGCTTAGCGACGAATTCTAACTATGGCTACACCTTC	CASSLATNSNYGYTF
TRBV20-1	TRBJ2-1	many	TRBD2	TGCAGTGCTAGCGGACTAGCGGGCTACAATGAGCAGTTCTTC	CSASGLAGYNEQFF
TRBV7-8	TRBJ1-5	few	.	TGTGCCAGCAGCTCCCGACAAGCCCCCGGTCAGCCCCAGCATTTT	CASSSRQAPGQPQHF
TRBV20-1	TRBJ2-7	few	.	TGCAGTGCTAGTCGGGCAGGGACCTACGAGCAGTACTTC	CSASRAGTYEQYF
TRBV24-1	TRBJ1-5	few	.	TGTGCCACCAGTGGAGCTTTACCCAACACGGCCCAGCATTTT	CATSGALPNTAQHF
TRBV30	TRBJ2-7	few	TRBD2	TGTGCCTGGAGCCGGGGCTCTAGCGGATCCTACGAGCAGTACTTC	CAWSRGSSGSYEQYF
TRBV7-8	TRBJ2-7	.	.	TGTGCCAGCAGCTATGGGAATGGGGGAACCCTCTCCTACGAGCAGTACTTC	CASSYGNGGTLSYEQYF
TRBV5-1	TRBJ1-4	.	TRBD1	TGTGCCAGCAGCTTCCCGCCGGGACAGCAGAATGAAAAACTGTTTTTT	CASSFPPGQQNEKLFF